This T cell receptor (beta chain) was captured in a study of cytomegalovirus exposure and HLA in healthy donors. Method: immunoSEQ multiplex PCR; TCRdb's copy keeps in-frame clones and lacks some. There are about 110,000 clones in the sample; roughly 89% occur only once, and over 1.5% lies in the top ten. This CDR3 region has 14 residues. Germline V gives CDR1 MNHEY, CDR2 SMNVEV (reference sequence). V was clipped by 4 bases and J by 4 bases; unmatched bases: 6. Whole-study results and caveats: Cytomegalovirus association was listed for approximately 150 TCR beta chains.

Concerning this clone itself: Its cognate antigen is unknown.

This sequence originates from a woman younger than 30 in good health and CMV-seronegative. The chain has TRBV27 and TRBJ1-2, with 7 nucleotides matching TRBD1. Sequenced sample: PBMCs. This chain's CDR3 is CASSSHDRAYGYTF. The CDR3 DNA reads TGTGCCAGCAGTTCACACGACAGGGCCTATGGCTACACCTTC.